These 27 T cell receptor beta chains were sequenced from one sample in a study of Graves' ophthalmopathy and Graves' hyperthyroidism. The sequenced template was RNA, covering the TCR beta CDR3 region. The workflow started with a first-round RT-PCR run with HTBI primers and then moved on to a second-round multiplex PCR. TCRdb re-analysed the multiplex PCR reads in MiXCR, keeping a single row per CDR3 protein. The table lists more than 1,000,000 distinct CDR3 sequences, less than 45% of them singletons. Sample: peripheral blood or thyroid tissue (not recorded which). These receptor sequences come from an adult man with Graves' hyperthyroidism.

This rearrangement joins TRBV9 to TRBJ2-5; D is perhaps TRBD2 (5 bases). Trimming removed 3 bases at V and 1 base at J, with 16 bases between. The CDR3 has 16 amino acids. Per germline, CDR1 SGDLS and CDR2 YYNGEE. CDR3 DNA: TGTGCCAGCAGCGCCGAGGGCGGCCTGTCCCAAGAGACCCAGTACTTC. Encoded protein: CASSAEGGLSQETQYF.

This clonotype has a count of ten or more. The chain joins TRBV7-2 to TRBJ2-7; TRBD1 is a possible D gene (5 bases). The V end was cut by 5 bases, the J end by 1 base, with 12 bases between. CDR3 length equals 14 residues. Germline CDR1 and CDR2: SGHTA and FQGNSA. The CDR3 DNA follows: TGTGCCAGCAGCGCCAGGGCTATTTCCTACGAGCAGTACTTC. Translating gives CASSARAISYEQYF.

The V gene is TRBV29-1, the J gene TRBJ2-5; D may be TRBD1 or TRBD2 (5 bases each). CDR1 is SQVTM and CDR2 is ANQGSEA in the germline V gene. V was cut by 1 base and J by 4 bases, with 10 bases left in between. The CDR3 is 13 residues long. The CDR3 sequence is CSVEGLGTETQYF. The CDR3 region has the DNA TGCAGCGTTGAAGGACTGGGGACAGAGACCCAGTACTTC.

In its sample, this clonotype was seen a few times. This chain uses TRBV19 with TRBJ1-5; perhaps TRBD1 as D (5 bases). The V gene's germline CDR1 is LNHDA and CDR2 SQIVND (reference sequence). The germline V and J ends were trimmed by 3 bases and 2 bases, with 17 bases remaining between them. This CDR3 is 17 amino acids long. For the CDR3, the DNA is TGTGCCAGTAGTATGATTCCCAGGGCTGTCGGCAATCAGCCCCAGCATTTT. It yields the protein CASSMIPRAVGNQPQHF.

This clonotype was detected many times. This chain connects TRBV7-2 to TRBJ2-5; 15 bases agree with TRBD2. CDR1 is SGHTA and CDR2 is FQGNSA in the germline V gene. CDR3 length: 16 amino acids. V was pared by 5 bases and J by 4 bases, with 5 bases of the junction left unmatched. The CDR3: CASSRTSGGARETQYF. In nucleotides, the CDR3 is TGTGCCAGCAGCCGGACTAGCGGGGGGGCCCGAGAGACCCAGTACTTC.

The chain employs TRBV5-4 and TRBJ1-1; possible D gene TRBD1, 5 bases. Germline CDR1 SGHNT, CDR2 YYREEE (reference sequence). With 0 bases removed from V and 1 base from J, the gap between germline ends came to 16 bases. The CDR3 sequence is 17 residues long. In DNA form, the CDR3 reads TGTGCCAGCAGCTTGGGTCCCGGAGGAGGGACGAACACTGAAGCTTTCTTT. This sequence encodes CASSLGPGGGTNTEAFF.

This clonotype was seen once. A much more abundant neighbour one base away suggests this may be a read error. This rearrangement joins TRBV10-3 to TRBJ1-6; D is undetermined. Deletions cut 5 bases from V and 9 bases from J, with 11 bases between. The CDR3 covers 13 residues. Germline V lookup: CDR1 ENHRY, CDR2 SYGVKD. The CDR3 bases are TGTGCCATCAGTAACCTAATGGGTTCACCCCTCCACTTT. Encoded protein: CAISNLMGSPLHF.

This clonotype was seen only a few times. The V and J genes are TRBV12-3 or TRBV12-4 and TRBJ1-4, with D possibly TRBD1 on 5 matching bases. The CDR3 has 15 residues. V lost 5 bases to trimming and J lost 4 bases, with 14 bases between them. CDR3 residues: CASSPQGASNEKLFF. As DNA, the CDR3 is TGTGCCAGCAGTCCCCAGGGAGCCAGTAATGAAAAACTGTTTTTT.

On this clonotype itself: The junction and the germline gene differ at one end; a read error may be behind it. V usage is TRBV7-6 and J usage is TRBJ1-1; possibly TRBD1 for D (5 bases). The germline CDR1 and CDR2 sequences are SGHVS and FNYEAQ. The CDR3 runs 14 residues. The CDR3: CAGSLGRRGTEAFF. The CDR3 DNA sequence: TGTGCCGGCAGCTTAGGGAGGAGGGGCACTGAAGCTTTCTTT.

The V call is TRBV29-1, the J call TRBJ2-7, with D perhaps assigned TRBD1 or TRBD2 (6 bases each). The closer fit of TRBJ2-4 to the DNA end suggests the J call may be wrong. CDR1 and CDR2 (germline): SQVTM, ANQGSEA. CDR3 size: 15 residues. The CDR3 loop reads CSVEVIGGAKNIQYF. The CDR3 region has the DNA TGCAGCGTTGAAGTGATAGGGGGGGCCAAAAACATTCAGTACTTC.

This clonotype was detected only a few times. The rearrangement uses TRBV6-6 and TRBJ1-2; D uncertain. The CDR3 covers 13 residues. CDR1 and CDR2 (germline): MNHNY, SVGAGI (reference sequence). The V and J ends lost 3 bases and 4 bases respectively, with 9 bases between them. Here the CDR3 reads CASSYEGTYGYTF. The CDR3 coding sequence is TGTGCCAGCAGTTATGAGGGTACCTATGGCTACACCTTC.

As for this clonotype: One junction end does not reproduce the germline sequence, and a read error may be involved. V gene TRBV10-2 combines with J gene TRBJ1-2; D uncertain. The germline V gene encodes CDR1 WSHSY and CDR2 SAAADI. The CDR3 extends over 12 amino acids. CDR3 nucleotides: TGTGCCAGCAGCCAACTCGACGATGGCTACACCTTC. This gives the protein CASSQLDDGYTF.

This clonotype was seen a handful of times. V is TRBV5-1 and J is TRBJ1-4; 7 bases are shared with TRBD1. The germline V gene has CDR1 SGHRS and CDR2 YFSETQ. The CDR3 runs 19 residues. The V segment lost 4 bases and the J segment 8 bases; nucleotides outside the gene matches: 23. The CDR3 DNA reads as TGCGCCAGCAGCCTCCAGCCCGGGACAGCGGAACCGAAGAGGGAAAAACTGTTTTTT. This translates into CASSLQPGTAEPKREKLFF.

On this clonotype: Sequence at one end of the junction differs from germline and may be a read error. The chain employs TRBV15 and TRBJ2-7; 12 bases are a match to TRBD2. This CDR3 contains 17 residues. Per the germline V gene, CDR1 is LNHNV and CDR2 is YYDKDF (reference sequence). The CDR3, as DNA: TGTGCCGCCAGCAGTGAACCCGGACTAGCGGGACGCTACGAGCAGTACTTC. This codes for CAASSEPGLAGRYEQYF.

With regard to this clonotype: This may be a read error: a much more frequent sequence differs by one nucleotide. V usage is TRBV20-1 and J usage is TRBJ1-1, with a tentative D call TRBD1 (5 bases). The CDR3 runs to 14 residues. CDR1 is DFQATT, CDR2 SNEGSKA, per germline (reference sequence). The CDR3 sequence: CSANEGAMNTETFF. The CDR3 DNA follows: TGCAGTGCTAACGAAGGGGCGATGAACACTGAAACTTTCTTT.

The chain employs TRBV20-1 and TRBJ2-7, with 12 bases fitting TRBD2. Germline V gives CDR1 DFQATT, CDR2 SNEGSKA (reference sequence). Trimming took 1 base from V and 5 from J; bases not matched to a gene: 18. The CDR3 length is 19 residues. The CDR3 DNA follows: TGCAGTGCTAGAGCTATTTTTGCTAGCGGGGGGGCCGGGCTTCACGAGCAGTACTTC. Its translation is CSARAIFASGGAGLHEQYF.

This clonotype appeared a few times. The V and J genes are TRBV19 and TRBJ2-2; 9 bases are shared with TRBD2. V was pared by 5 bases and J by 4 bases, with 2 bases of the junction left unmatched. This CDR3 has 14 amino acids. Germline CDR1 LNHDA, CDR2 SQIVND (reference sequence). DNA of the CDR3: TGTGCCAGTAGTCTAGCGGGAATCACCGGGGAGCTGTTTTTT. Its protein is CASSLAGITGELFF.

This clonotype appeared many times. The chain is built from TRBV12-3 or TRBV12-4 and TRBJ1-5; possibly TRBD1 for D (5 bases). The CDR3 is 16 amino acids. Trimming removed 2 bases at V and 0 bases at J, with 11 bases between. Here the CDR3 reads CASSLSRGYSNQPQHF. The CDR3 nucleotides are TGTGCCAGCAGTTTATCCCGGGGGTATAGCAATCAGCCCCAGCATTTT.

The chain carries TRBV20-1 and TRBJ2-7; a possible D gene is TRBD2 (5 bases). Germline CDR1 reads DFQATT; CDR2 reads SNEGSKA (reference sequence). V was pared by 1 base and J by 6 bases, with 22 bases between. This CDR3 contains 16 residues. The CDR3 spells CSARANLRASRGEQYF. CDR3 sequence (DNA): TGCAGTGCTAGAGCGAACTTGCGGGCTAGTAGAGGCGAGCAGTACTTC.

The CDR3 is CASSYYESKKETQYF. The DNA of the CDR3 is TGTGCCAGCAGTTACTACGAGAGTAAAAAAGAGACCCAGTACTTC. The rearrangement joins TRBV7-2 to TRBJ2-5, with no clear D. CDR1 is SGHTA and CDR2 is FQGNSA in the germline V gene. Deletions cut 6 bases from V and 3 bases from J, with 17 bases between. This CDR3 is built from 15 residues.

This clonotype has a handful of counts. The chain is built from TRBV4-3 and TRBJ2-5; 10 bases are shared with TRBD2. CDR1 and CDR2 (germline): LGHNA, YSLEER. The CDR3 loop spans 17 amino acids. J was trimmed by 1 base and V by 0 bases; bases with no gene match: 5. The CDR3, as DNA: TGCGCCAGCAGCCAAGATAAGAGCGGGGGGGCCCAAGAGACCCAGTACTTC. Encoded protein: CASSQDKSGGAQETQYF.

This clonotype was seen ten or more times. This rearrangement joins TRBV11-2 to TRBJ2-2; D remains ambiguous. This CDR3 has 16 residues. V gave up 1 base and J gave up 7 bases, with 16 bases separating them. The germline V gene encodes CDR1 SGHAT and CDR2 FQNNGV. CDR3 residues: CASSLGPGRVVGELFF. CDR3 DNA: TGTGCCAGCAGCTTAGGGCCAGGACGCGTGGTCGGGGAGCTGTTTTTT.

J is TRBJ1-2 and V is TRBV5-1; 7 nucleotides line up with TRBD1. V dropped 4 bases and J dropped 8; count of bases not matched to a gene: 23. There are 18 residues in the CDR3. Looked up from germline, CDR1 is SGHRS and CDR2 is YFSETQ. Here the CDR3 reads CASSQAPGQPILGVGYTF. Here the CDR3 DNA reads TGCGCCAGCAGCCAGGCACCGGGACAGCCCATTTTGGGGGTCGGCTACACCTTC.

Ten or more counts support this clonotype. V and J are TRBV5-8 and TRBJ1-2, with a tentative D call TRBD1 (5 bases). The CDR3 runs to 13 residues. V was cut by 1 base and J by 7 bases, with 11 bases left in between. CDR1 and CDR2 from the germline V gene are SGHTS and YDEGEE. The CDR3 spells CASSLKGAGGYTF. DNA of the CDR3: TGTGCCAGCAGCTTGAAAGGGGCTGGTGGCTACACCTTC.

Many counts were recorded for this clonotype. The chain combines TRBV20-1 with TRBJ1-1; D uncertain. Germline V CDR1 and CDR2: DFQATT, SNEGSKA (reference sequence). The CDR3 is 12 residues long. Trimming shortened V by 6 bases and J by 0 bases, and 8 bases separated the two germline ends. The DNA for the CDR3 is TGCAGTGCCCAACTCATGAACACTGAAGCTTTCTTT. Protein product: CSAQLMNTEAFF.

This clonotype was observed many times. The CDR3 sequence is CSASNTEAFF. The CDR3 DNA reads as TGCAGCGCTTCGAACACTGAAGCTTTCTTT. This rearrangement joins TRBV29-1 to TRBJ1-1; D call uncertain. The germline gives CDR1 SQVTM, CDR2 ANQGSEA. This CDR3 region has 10 residues. Trimming removed 7 bases at V and 1 base at J, with 4 bases between.

This clonotype appeared a few times. V gene TRBV10-2 combines with J gene TRBJ2-7, with D perhaps matching TRBD1 (5 bases). CDR1 is WSHSY, CDR2 SAAADI, per germline. Trimming pared 3 bases from V and 12 bases from J, leaving 15 bases between. CDR3 length equals 12 residues. CDR3 nucleotides: TGCGCCAGCAGTGATCAGGGAAGGGGCCCGTACTTC. Translation gives CASSDQGRGPYF.